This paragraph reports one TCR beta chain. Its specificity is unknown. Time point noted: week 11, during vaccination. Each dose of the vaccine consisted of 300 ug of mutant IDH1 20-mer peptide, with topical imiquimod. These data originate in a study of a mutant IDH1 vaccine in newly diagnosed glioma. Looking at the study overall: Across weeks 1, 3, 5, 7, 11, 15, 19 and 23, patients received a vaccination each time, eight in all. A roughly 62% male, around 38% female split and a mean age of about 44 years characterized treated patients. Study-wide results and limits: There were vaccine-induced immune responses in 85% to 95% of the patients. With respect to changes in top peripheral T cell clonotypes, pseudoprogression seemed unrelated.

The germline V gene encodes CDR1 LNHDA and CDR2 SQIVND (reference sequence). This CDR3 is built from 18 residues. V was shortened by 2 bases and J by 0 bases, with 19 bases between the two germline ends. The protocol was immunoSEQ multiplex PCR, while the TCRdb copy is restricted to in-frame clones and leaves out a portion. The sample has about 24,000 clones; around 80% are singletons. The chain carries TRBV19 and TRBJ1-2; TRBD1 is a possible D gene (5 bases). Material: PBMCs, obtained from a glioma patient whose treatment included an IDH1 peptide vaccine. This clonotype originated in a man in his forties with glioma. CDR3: CASSIITEGLRANYGYTF. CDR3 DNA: TGTGCCAGTAGTATAATAACTGAGGGGTTGCGGGCTAACTATGGCTACACCTTC.